The T cell receptor beta chain under discussion was sequenced for a study of T cells in Graves' hyperthyroidism and ophthalmopathy. Using RNA transcripts as the source, TCR beta CDR3 regions were amplified. The TCR CDR3 was amplified in a first-round RT-PCR using the HTBI primer set. TCRdb independently ran MiXCR on the multiplex PCR reads; one entry per CDR3 protein. The table lists fewer than 300,000 distinct CDR3 sequences, 20% to 25% of them singletons. This clonotype was found many times. Per the germline V gene, CDR1 is MDHEN and CDR2 is SYDVKM. With 4 bases clipped from V and 5 bases from J, the junction kept 15 bases outside the gene matches. The CDR3 sequence is 17 residues long.

The sequenced sample consisted of blood. The clonotype was recovered from a man in his forties with Graves' hyperthyroidism that later progressed to Graves' ophthalmopathy. V gene TRBV28 combines with J gene TRBJ2-5; 8 positions match TRBD2. The CDR3 sequence: CASSSPTQTSVYETQYF. CDR3 coding DNA: TGTGCCAGCAGTTCGCCCACCCAGACTAGCGTGTACGAGACCCAGTACTTC.